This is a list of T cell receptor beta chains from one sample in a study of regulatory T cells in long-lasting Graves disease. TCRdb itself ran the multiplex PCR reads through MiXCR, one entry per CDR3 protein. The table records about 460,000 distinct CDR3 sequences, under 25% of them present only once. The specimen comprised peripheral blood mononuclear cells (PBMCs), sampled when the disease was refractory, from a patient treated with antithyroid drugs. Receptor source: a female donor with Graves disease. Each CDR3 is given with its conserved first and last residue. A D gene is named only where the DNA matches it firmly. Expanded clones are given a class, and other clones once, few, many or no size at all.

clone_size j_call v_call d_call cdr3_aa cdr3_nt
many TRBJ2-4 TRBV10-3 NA CAISGESKNIQYF TGTGCCATCAGTGGGGAGTCCAAAAACATTCAGTACTTC
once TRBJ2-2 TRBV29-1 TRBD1 CSVGRTGNTGELFF TGCAGCGTTGGAAGGACAGGGAACACCGGGGAGCTGTTTTTT
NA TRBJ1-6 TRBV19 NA CASKDSWSPLHF TGTGCCAGTAAGGACAGTTGGTCACCCCTCCACTTT
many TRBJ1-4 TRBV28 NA CASSFYSRDEKLFF TGTGCCAGCAGTTTTTACTCCAGGGACGAAAAACTGTTTTTT
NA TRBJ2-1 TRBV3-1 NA CASSQEWGASHNEQFF TGTGCCAGCAGCCAAGAGTGGGGGGCTTCCCACAATGAGCAGTTCTTC
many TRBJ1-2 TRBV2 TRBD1 CASSGQGLYGYTF TGTGCCAGCAGTGGACAGGGGCTCTATGGCTACACCTTC
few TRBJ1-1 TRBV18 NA CASSQRGGDTEAFF TGTGCCAGCTCACAAAGGGGAGGAGACACTGAAGCTTTCTTT
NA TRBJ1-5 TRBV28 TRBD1 CASSASQGALSNQPQHF TGTGCCAGCAGCGCCTCGCAGGGGGCGCTTAGCAATCAGCCCCAGCATTTT
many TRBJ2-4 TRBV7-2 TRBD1 CASSLLTGGNIQYF TGTGCCAGCAGCTTATTAACAGGGGGGAACATTCAGTACTTC
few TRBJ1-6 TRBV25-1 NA CASSGGQHNSPLHF TGTGCCAGCAGTGGGGGACAACATAATTCACCCCTCCACTTT
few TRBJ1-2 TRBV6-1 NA CASSRGGVQAANYGYTF TGTGCCAGCAGCCGGGGTGGGGTCCAGGCGGCTAACTATGGCTACACCTTC
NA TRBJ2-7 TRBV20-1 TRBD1 CSAGGLPGTARYEQYF TGCAGTGCTGGAGGTCTCCCCGGGACAGCTAGATACGAGCAGTACTTC
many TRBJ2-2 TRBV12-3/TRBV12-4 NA CASSPAGANTGELFF TGTGCCAGCAGTCCGGCCGGGGCGAACACCGGGGAGCTGTTTTTT
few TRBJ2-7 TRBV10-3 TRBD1 CANLQGAGYEQYF TGTGCCAATTTACAGGGGGCAGGGTACGAGCAGTACTTC
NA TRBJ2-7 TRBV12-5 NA CASGSTIEEQYF TGTGCTAGTGGTTCCACGATAGAAGAGCAGTACTTC
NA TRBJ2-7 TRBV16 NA CASSQGEGEQYF TGTGCCAGCAGCCAAGGGGAAGGCGAGCAGTACTTC